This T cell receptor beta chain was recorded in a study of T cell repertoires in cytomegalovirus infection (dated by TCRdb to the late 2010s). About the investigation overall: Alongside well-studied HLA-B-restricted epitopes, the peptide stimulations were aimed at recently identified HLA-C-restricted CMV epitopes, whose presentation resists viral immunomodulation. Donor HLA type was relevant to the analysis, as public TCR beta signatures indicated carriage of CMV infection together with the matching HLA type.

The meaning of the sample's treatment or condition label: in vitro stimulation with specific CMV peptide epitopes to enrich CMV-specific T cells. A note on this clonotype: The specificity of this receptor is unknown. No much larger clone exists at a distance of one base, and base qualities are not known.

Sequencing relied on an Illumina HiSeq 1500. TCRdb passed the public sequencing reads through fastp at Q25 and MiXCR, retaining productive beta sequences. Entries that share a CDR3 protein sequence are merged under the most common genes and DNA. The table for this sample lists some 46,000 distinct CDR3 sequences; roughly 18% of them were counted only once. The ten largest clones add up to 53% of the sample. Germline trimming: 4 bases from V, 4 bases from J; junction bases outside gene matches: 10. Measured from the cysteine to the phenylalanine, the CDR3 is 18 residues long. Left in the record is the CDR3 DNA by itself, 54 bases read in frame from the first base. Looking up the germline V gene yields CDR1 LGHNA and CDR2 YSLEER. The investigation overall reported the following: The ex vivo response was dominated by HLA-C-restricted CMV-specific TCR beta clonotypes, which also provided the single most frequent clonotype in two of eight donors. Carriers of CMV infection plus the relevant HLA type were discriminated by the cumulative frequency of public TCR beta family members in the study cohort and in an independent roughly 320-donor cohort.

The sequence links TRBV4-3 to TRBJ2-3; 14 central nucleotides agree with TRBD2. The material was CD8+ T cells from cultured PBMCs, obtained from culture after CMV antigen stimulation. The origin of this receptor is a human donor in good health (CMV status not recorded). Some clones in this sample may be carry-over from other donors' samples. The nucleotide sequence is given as TGCGCCAGCAGCCTAGCGGGACTAGCGGGAGTGGCTGCAGATACGCAGTATTTT. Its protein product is CASSLAGLAGVAADTQYF.